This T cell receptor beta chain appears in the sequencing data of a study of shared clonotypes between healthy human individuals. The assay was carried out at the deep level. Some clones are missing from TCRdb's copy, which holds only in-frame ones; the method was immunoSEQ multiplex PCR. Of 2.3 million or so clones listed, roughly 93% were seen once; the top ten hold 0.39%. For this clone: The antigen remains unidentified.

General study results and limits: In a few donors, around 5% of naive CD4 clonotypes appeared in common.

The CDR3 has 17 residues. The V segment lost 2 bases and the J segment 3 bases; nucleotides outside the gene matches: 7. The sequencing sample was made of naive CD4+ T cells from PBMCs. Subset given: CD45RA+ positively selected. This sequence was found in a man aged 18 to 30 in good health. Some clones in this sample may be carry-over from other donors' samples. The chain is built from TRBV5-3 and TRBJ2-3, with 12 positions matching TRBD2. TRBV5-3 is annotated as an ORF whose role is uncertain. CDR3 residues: CARSFIRTSGMTDTQYF. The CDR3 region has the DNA TGTGCCAGAAGCTTCATCCGGACTAGCGGGATGACAGATACGCAGTATTTT.